This T cell receptor (beta chain) was found in a study of memory CD4+ T cells and cytomegalovirus serostatus. This clone was counted only a few times. Single viable CD3+CD4+CD8-CD45RO+ cells were sorted as the memory CD4+ T cells. CMV serostatus came from serum IgG against pp150, pp28, p38, p52. This table comes from immunoSEQ multiplex PCR, and its TCRdb copy is limited to in-frame clones, with some not included. The sample has approximately 50,000 clones; roughly 78% are singletons. The CDR3 totals 13 residues. Germline V gene sequence: CDR1 SNHLY, CDR2 FYNNEI. V was pared by 8 bases and J by 8 bases, with 6 bases of the junction left unmatched.

This TCR was recovered from an adult in good health and CMV-seronegative. The chain recombines TRBV2 with TRBJ1-4; TRBD1 agrees at 9 bases. The sample taken for sequencing was memory CD4+ T cells from blood. CDR3 sequence reads: CASRTGAREKLFF. DNA for the CDR3: TGTGCCAGCCGGACAGGGGCAAGGGAAAAACTGTTTTTT. Together with reference TRBV2 and TRBJ1-4, the CDR3 gives the full variable domain: EPEVTQTPSHQVTQMGQEVILRCVPISNHLYFYWYRQILGQKVEFLVSFYNNEISEKSEIFDDQFSVERPDGSNFTLKIRSTKLEDSAMYFCASRTGAREKLFFGSGTQLSVL.